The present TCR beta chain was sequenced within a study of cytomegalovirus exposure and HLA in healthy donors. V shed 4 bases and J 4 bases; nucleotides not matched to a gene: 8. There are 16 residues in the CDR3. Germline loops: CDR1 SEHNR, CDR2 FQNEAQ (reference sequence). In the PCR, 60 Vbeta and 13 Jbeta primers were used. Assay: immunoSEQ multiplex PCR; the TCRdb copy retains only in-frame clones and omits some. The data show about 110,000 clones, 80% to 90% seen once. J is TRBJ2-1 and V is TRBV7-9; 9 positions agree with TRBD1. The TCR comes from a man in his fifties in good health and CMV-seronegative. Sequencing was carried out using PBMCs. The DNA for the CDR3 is TGTGCCAGCAGCTCGATCCGGGACAGGGATTACAATGAGCAGTTCTTC. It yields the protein CASSSIRDRDYNEQFF. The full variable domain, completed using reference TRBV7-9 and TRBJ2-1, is DTGVSQNPRHKITKRGQNVTFRCDPISEHNRLYWYRQTLGQGPEFLTYFQNEAQLEKSRLLSDRFSAERPKGSFSTLEIQRTEQGDSAMYLCASSSIRDRDYNEQFFGPGTRLTVL.